This section outlines one TCR beta chain sequence together with its context. Antigen specificity is unknown. Data came from immunoSEQ multiplex PCR; TCRdb stores just in-frame clones and leaves some out. Altogether about 40,000 clones are present, 80% to 95% being singletons, with the ten largest covering approximately 2.9%. These data originate in a study of a mutant IDH1 vaccine in newly diagnosed glioma. The wider study: The patients were given eight vaccinations, one each in weeks 1, 3, 5, 7, 11, 15, 19 and 23. Vaccination began 4-6 weeks post radiotherapy alone, or with temozolomide cycles. Standard pretreatment was either radiotherapy, temozolomide, or, for most, radiochemotherapy with temozolomide. Overall study results and limits: Shifts in the top peripheral T cell clonotypes seemed unrelated to pseudoprogression.

Indicated time point: week 5, during vaccination. Topical imiquimod was applied with each vaccine dose, which held 300 ug of mutant IDH1 20-mer peptide. The CDR3 runs 14 residues. CDR1 is MNHNS, CDR2 SASEGT, per germline. The germline V and J ends were trimmed by 2 bases and 3 bases, with 10 bases remaining between them. Material: PBMCs, obtained from a glioma patient whose treatment included an IDH1 peptide vaccine. This clonotype was sampled from a man aged 45 to 65 with glioma. The chain combines TRBV6-1 with TRBJ2-5, with TRBD1 as a possible D gene (6 bases). The CDR3 sequence is CASSELGTKETQYF. The CDR3, as DNA: TGTGCCAGCAGTGAACTGGGGACAAAAGAGACCCAGTACTTC.